Listed here are 29 T cell receptor beta chains from one sample, sequenced in a study of blood T cell repertoires in COVID-19 (dated by TCRdb to 2020 to 2022). Libraries were constructed by the immunoSEQ multiplex PCR assay. This is the immuneACCESS table as TCRdb keeps it, with only in-frame sequences that have V and J called. A part of the clones is gone; compared with another copy, unresolved V genes explain less than half, and the rest is unexplained. This sample holds around 250,000 clones; 75% to 90% were observed only once. Together, the top ten hold over 4% of the sample. The sequenced sample consisted of PBMCs or T cells enriched from blood (not recorded which). These receptors all stem from a woman between 25 and 40 years old with acute COVID-19.

Only one count was recorded for this clone. The CDR3 bases are TGTGCCACCCGGCCATCCGGGACAGGGGCTTATGGCTACACCTTC. Its protein is CATRPSGTGAYGYTF. The gene calls are TRBV28 and TRBJ1-2, with 10 bases that match TRBD1. J lost 5 bases, V lost 10 bases, and 13 bases had no gene match. The CDR3 is 15 amino acids. Germline V CDR1 and CDR2: MDHEN, SYDVKM.

This chain connects TRBV5-1 to TRBJ1-3; 8 nucleotides align to TRBD1. The CDR3 spans 15 residues. The germline V gene encodes CDR1 SGHRS and CDR2 YFSETQ. The J segment lost 3 bases and the V segment lost 4 bases, leaving 6 bases of the junction unmatched. The CDR3 here is CASSTGGGDGNTIYF. In DNA form, the CDR3 reads TGCGCCAGCAGCACAGGGGGAGGAGATGGAAACACCATATATTTT.

The CDR3 nucleotides read TGTGCCAGCAGTTTATACTATACTGAGCAGTTCTTC. The encoded protein is CASSLYYTEQFF. The chain recombines TRBV28 with TRBJ2-1; no definite D call. V was clipped by 1 base and J by 9 bases, with 7 bases between them. This CDR3 contains 12 residues. Germline V gene sequence: CDR1 MDHEN, CDR2 SYDVKM.

V usage is TRBV19 and J usage is TRBJ1-4, with D possibly TRBD1 on 6 matching bases. In germline, CDR1 is LNHDA, CDR2 SQIVND (reference sequence). The CDR3 contains 14 residues. Between the trimmed V and J ends, which lost 3 bases and 3 bases, there was a span of 8 bases. CDR3 protein: CASSMTGANEKLFF. The CDR3 DNA is TGTGCCAGTAGTATGACAGGCGCTAATGAAAAACTGTTTTTT.

The genes are TRBV27 and TRBJ1-6; unclear D gene. This CDR3 region has 15 residues. V gave up 2 bases and J gave up 1 base, with 6 bases separating them. CDR1 is MNHEY, CDR2 SMNVEV, per germline (reference sequence). CDR3 nucleotides: TGTGCCAGCAGTTTAGGGCAGTCCTATAATTCACCCCTCCACTTT. Translation: CASSLGQSYNSPLHF.

This chain connects TRBV10-3 to TRBJ2-7; D is unresolved. The CDR3 has 11 residues. Trimming removed 5 bases from V and 3 bases from J, with 5 bases in between. Germline-derived CDR1 and CDR2 are ENHRY and SYGVKD. The CDR3 sequence is CAISTNYEQYF. Here the CDR3 DNA reads TGTGCCATCAGTACTAACTACGAGCAGTACTTC.

This clone appeared a single time. This chain joins TRBV28 and TRBJ2-1, with 8 bases aligning to TRBD1. The CDR3 is 14 amino acids. Germline loops: CDR1 MDHEN, CDR2 SYDVKM. With V trimmed by 9 bases and J by 4 bases, 8 bases remained unmatched. The CDR3, as DNA: TGTGCCAGTGTCGTGGGACAGGCATACAATGAGCAGTTCTTC. Translation: CASVVGQAYNEQFF.

The chain uses TRBV14 and TRBJ2-3; 9 nucleotides agree with TRBD2. Germline trimming cut 1 base from V and 5 bases from J; bases unmatched to any gene: 4. Germline V lookup: CDR1 SGHDN, CDR2 FVKESK. The CDR3 is made up of 15 amino acids. This CDR3 reads CASSQVAGVQDTQYF. For the CDR3, the DNA is TGTGCCAGCAGCCAAGTAGCGGGAGTGCAAGATACGCAGTATTTT.

The gene calls are TRBV6-5 and TRBJ2-3; 11 nucleotides align to TRBD1. V shed 11 bases and J 0 bases; nucleotides not matched to a gene: 4. Germline CDR1 is MNHEY and CDR2 is SVGAGI. This CDR3 comprises 14 residues. In DNA, the CDR3 is TGTGCCGCGGGGGACAGGGGGAGCACAGATACGCAGTATTTT. Protein sequence: CAAGDRGSTDTQYF.

This chain links TRBV27 with TRBJ2-1; 8 bases line up with TRBD1. Trimming at V came to 6 bases and at J to 5 bases, leaving 6 bases not matched to a gene. This CDR3 comprises 14 residues. Germline CDR1 reads MNHEY; CDR2 reads SMNVEV (reference sequence). This CDR3 is CASSAEQGDNEQFF. The CDR3, as DNA: TGTGCCAGCAGCGCCGAACAGGGGGACAATGAGCAGTTCTTC.

The gene calls are TRBV6-4 and TRBJ1-6; D gene unclear. V was shortened by 0 bases and J by 9 bases, with 6 bases between the two germline ends. The CDR3 totals 13 residues. The germline gives CDR1 MRHNA, CDR2 SNTAGT. The chain's CDR3 is CASSDSSVSPLHF. In DNA, the CDR3 is TGTGCCAGCAGTGACTCTTCTGTTTCACCCCTCCACTTT.

The V and J genes are TRBV4-1 and TRBJ2-7; 9 nucleotides align to TRBD2. V trimming: 0 bases; J trimming: 7 bases; junction bases outside the gene matches: 10. The CDR3 extends over 16 amino acids. From germline, CDR1 is MGHRA and CDR2 YSYEKL. The CDR3 loop is CASSQDGTSGSREQYF. DNA for the CDR3: TGCGCCAGCAGCCAAGATGGCACTAGCGGGTCCAGGGAGCAGTACTTC.

The rearrangement uses TRBV29-1 and TRBJ2-1; D is ambiguous. The germline V and J ends were trimmed by 4 bases and 0 bases, with 13 bases remaining between them. In germline, CDR1 is SQVTM, CDR2 ANQGSEA. This CDR3 has 15 amino acids. The CDR3 sequence is CSVVEATSSYNEQFF. The CDR3 DNA follows: TGCAGCGTTGTTGAGGCGACGAGCTCCTACAATGAGCAGTTCTTC.

V usage is TRBV28 and J usage is TRBJ1-2; D gene ambiguous. This CDR3 comprises 13 residues. V shed 7 bases and J shed 1 base, with 10 bases lying between them. Germline V gives CDR1 MDHEN, CDR2 SYDVKM. The DNA of the CDR3 is TGTGCCAGCAATCTTCCGGGTAACTATGGCTACACCTTC. Protein: CASNLPGNYGYTF.

The genes are TRBV14 and TRBJ2-1, with D tentatively TRBD2 (6 bases). V was trimmed by 2 bases and J by 8 bases, leaving 19 bases between them. Germline assignment: CDR1 SGHDN and CDR2 FVKESK. This CDR3 has 16 residues. The CDR3 bases are TGTGCCAGCAGCCAACTCAGCCGGACTATAGTATATGAGCAGTTCTTC. Protein product: CASSQLSRTIVYEQFF.

The genes are TRBV10-1 and TRBJ2-1; 9 bases match TRBD1. The CDR3 runs to 15 residues. V gave up 3 bases and J gave up 2 bases; unmatched junction bases: 2. Germline V gives CDR1 WNHNN, CDR2 SYGVQD (reference sequence). The DNA for the CDR3 is TGCGCCAGCAGTGAAGGGACAGGGACCTACAATGAGCAGTTCTTC. This codes for CASSEGTGTYNEQFF.

The chain couples TRBV3-1 (or the pseudogene TRBV3-2) to TRBJ2-2; 10 bases map to TRBD2. The CDR3 spans 17 residues. The V gene end was trimmed by 0 bases and the J gene end by 0 bases; junction bases not matched to a gene: 1. Germline V CDR1 and CDR2: LGHDT, YNNKEL (reference sequence). The CDR3: CASSQDGLAANTGELFF. The CDR3 DNA is TGTGCCAGCAGCCAAGATGGACTAGCGGCGAACACCGGGGAGCTGTTTTTT.

The chain has TRBV29-1 and TRBJ1-4, with 8 bases that match TRBD1. The CDR3 is 13 residues long. Germline values: CDR1 SQVTM, CDR2 ANQGSEA. The junction had 4 bases not matched to a gene; V was cut back by 6 bases and J by 4 bases. CDR3 residues: CSVGQAVNEKLFF. CDR3 sequence (DNA): TGCAGCGTGGGACAGGCCGTTAATGAAAAACTGTTTTTT.

The chain's CDR3 is CASSEGPRMTQHF. CDR3 coding DNA: TGTGCCAGCAGTGAAGGACCCAGGATGACCCAGCATTTT. The V gene is TRBV6-1, the J gene TRBJ1-5; the D is unclear. V was pared by 1 base and J by 11 bases, with 12 bases between. The CDR3 is 13 residues long. Germline V gene lookup returns CDR1 MNHNS and CDR2 SASEGT.

This clone was observed a single time. The V gene is TRBV2, the J gene TRBJ1-5, with 7 bases aligning to TRBD1. Germline V lookup: CDR1 SNHLY, CDR2 FYNNEI. CDR3 length: 17 residues. V was clipped by 2 bases and J by 1 base; unmatched bases: 8. The CDR3 bases are TGTGCCAGCAGTGAACCCTATAGGGGGCGAAGCAATCAGCCCCAGCATTTT. Its protein product is CASSEPYRGRSNQPQHF.

V gene TRBV4-2 combines with J gene TRBJ1-5; D not certain. Germline CDR1 reads LGHNA; CDR2 reads YNFKEQ. V dropped 2 bases and J dropped 2 bases, with 19 bases sitting between them. CDR3 size: 18 residues. The CDR3 DNA reads TGTGCCAGCAGCCAAACAACGACACCTTCTATGGGCAATCAGCCCCAGCATTTT. It specifies CASSQTTTPSMGNQPQHF.

This chain connects TRBV4-1 to TRBJ2-7, with 10 positions matching TRBD2. The germline gives CDR1 MGHRA, CDR2 YSYEKL. This CDR3 region has 17 residues. Unmatched junction bases numbered 6, after V lost 1 base and J lost 0 bases. DNA of the CDR3: TGCGCCAGCAGCCAAGCAGGAGCGGGAGGGTCCTCCTACGAGCAGTACTTC. Translating gives CASSQAGAGGSSYEQYF.

The chain carries TRBV30 and TRBJ1-6, with D possibly matching TRBD1 (5 bases). Germline CDR1 and CDR2: GTSNPN and SVGIG (reference sequence). V was trimmed by 0 bases and J by 10 bases, leaving 10 bases between them. The CDR3 totals 13 residues. The CDR3 coding sequence is TGTGCCTGGAGTGTACGATCAGGGTCACCCCTCCACTTT. It encodes CAWSVRSGSPLHF. Together with reference TRBV30 and TRBJ1-6, the CDR3 gives the full variable domain: SQTIHQWPATLVQPVGSPLSLECTVEGTSNPNLYWYRQAAGRGLQLLFYSVGIGQISSEVPQNLSASRPQDRQFILSSKKLLLSDSGFYLCAWSVRSGSPLHFGNGTRLTVT.

The genes are TRBV25-1 and TRBJ2-2; 7 bases are a match to TRBD2. The V gene's germline CDR1 is MGHDK and CDR2 SYGVNS. The CDR3 spans 17 residues. V shed 4 bases and J 0 bases; nucleotides not matched to a gene: 8. Written as DNA, the CDR3 is TGTGCCAGCAGTGGGGGAGGGCAGGACACGAACACCGGGGAGCTGTTTTTT. As protein: CASSGGGQDTNTGELFF.

The chain employs TRBV6-1 and TRBJ2-5; the D gene is possibly TRBD1 (6 bases). V was shortened by 1 base and J by 5 bases, with 14 bases between the two germline ends. CDR1 and CDR2 (germline): MNHNS, SASEGT. This CDR3 spans 15 amino acids. CDR3 in DNA: TGTGCCAGCAGTGAAGTGACAGGACCTTGGGAGACCCAGTACTTC. It yields the protein CASSEVTGPWETQYF.

V is TRBV25-1 and J is TRBJ2-2; tentative D call: TRBD1 (5 bases). The V gene lost 5 bases and the J gene lost 2 bases, with 9 bases spanning the gap. The CDR3 has 14 amino acids. Germline V gene lookup returns CDR1 MGHDK and CDR2 SYGVNS. The DNA of the CDR3 is TGTGCCAGCAGTAAGGACATAAACACCGGGGAGCTGTTTTTT. This translates into CASSKDINTGELFF.

The genes are TRBV11-2 and TRBJ1-2; D possibly corresponds to TRBD1 (5 bases). The germline gives CDR1 SGHAT, CDR2 FQNNGV. The CDR3 totals 12 residues. The V gene lost 4 bases and the J gene lost 6 bases, with 9 bases spanning the gap. The CDR3 DNA follows: TGTGCCAGCAGCTCTTGGGGGGATGGCTACACCTTC. This encodes CASSSWGDGYTF. The full variable domain, completed using reference TRBV11-2 and TRBJ1-2, is EAGVAQSPRYKIIEKRQSVAFWCNPISGHATLYWYQQILGQGPKLLIQFQNNGVVDDSQLPKDRFSAERLKGVDSTLKIQPAKLEDSAVYLCASSSWGDGYTFGSGTRLTVV.

The chain links TRBV13 to TRBJ2-1; 10 bases line up with TRBD2. Germline CDR1 and CDR2: PRHDT and FYEKMQ (reference sequence). The V segment lost 5 bases and the J segment 4 bases; nucleotides outside the gene matches: 17. The CDR3 sequence is 19 residues long. The CDR3 here is CASSPIRTIAGGQYNEQFF. DNA for the CDR3: TGTGCCAGCAGCCCCATTAGGACAATAGCGGGAGGCCAATACAATGAGCAGTTCTTC.

The chain is built from TRBV19 and TRBJ2-3; no firm D call. CDR1 is LNHDA, CDR2 SQIVND, per germline (reference sequence). The CDR3 runs 14 residues. Trimming cost V 2 bases and J 4 bases, with 10 bases left between them. This chain's CDR3 is CASSILYSSDTQYF. In DNA, the CDR3 is TGTGCCAGTAGTATATTGTACAGCTCAGATACGCAGTATTTT.